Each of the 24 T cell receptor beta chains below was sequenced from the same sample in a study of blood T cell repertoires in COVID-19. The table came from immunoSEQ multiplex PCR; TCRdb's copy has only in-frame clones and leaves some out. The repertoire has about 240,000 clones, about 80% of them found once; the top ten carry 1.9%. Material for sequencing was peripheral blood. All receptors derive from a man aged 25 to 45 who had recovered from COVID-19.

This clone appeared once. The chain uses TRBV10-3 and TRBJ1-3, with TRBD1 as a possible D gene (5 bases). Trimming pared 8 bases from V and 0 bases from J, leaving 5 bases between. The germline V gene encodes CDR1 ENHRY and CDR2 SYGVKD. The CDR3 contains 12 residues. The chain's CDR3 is CAIQGSGNTIYF. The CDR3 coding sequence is TGTGCCATCCAGGGCTCTGGAAACACCATATATTTT.

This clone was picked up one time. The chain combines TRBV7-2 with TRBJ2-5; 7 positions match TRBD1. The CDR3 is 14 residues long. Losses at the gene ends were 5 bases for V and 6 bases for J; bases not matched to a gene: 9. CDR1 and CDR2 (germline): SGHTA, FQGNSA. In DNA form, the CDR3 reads TGTGCCAGCAGCGATGGACAGGCGGCCCAGACCCAGTACTTC. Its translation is CASSDGQAAQTQYF.

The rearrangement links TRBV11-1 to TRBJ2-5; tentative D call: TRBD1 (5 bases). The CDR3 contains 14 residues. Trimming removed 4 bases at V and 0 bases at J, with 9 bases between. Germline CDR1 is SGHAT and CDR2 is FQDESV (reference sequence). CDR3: CASSSTVNQETQYF. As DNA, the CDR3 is TGTGCCAGCAGCTCGACAGTAAACCAAGAGACCCAGTACTTC.

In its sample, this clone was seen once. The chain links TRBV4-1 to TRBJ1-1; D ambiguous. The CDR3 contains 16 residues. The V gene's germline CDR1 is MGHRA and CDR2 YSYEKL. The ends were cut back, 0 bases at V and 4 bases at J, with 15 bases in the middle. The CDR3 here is CASSQEGLWASTEAFF. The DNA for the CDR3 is TGCGCCAGCAGCCAAGAAGGACTTTGGGCGAGCACTGAAGCTTTCTTT.

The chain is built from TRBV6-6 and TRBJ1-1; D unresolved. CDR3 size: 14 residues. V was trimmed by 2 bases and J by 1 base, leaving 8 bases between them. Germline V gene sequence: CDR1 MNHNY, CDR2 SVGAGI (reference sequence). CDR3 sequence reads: CASSYPPGNTEAFF. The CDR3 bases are TGTGCCAGCAGTTACCCGCCGGGGAACACTGAAGCTTTCTTT.

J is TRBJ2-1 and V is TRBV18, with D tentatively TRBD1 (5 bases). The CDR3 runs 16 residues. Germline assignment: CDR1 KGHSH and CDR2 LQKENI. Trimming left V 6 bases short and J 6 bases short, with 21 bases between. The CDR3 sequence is CASSTTVQVGANEQFF. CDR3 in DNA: TGTGCCAGCTCCACAACCGTTCAGGTTGGGGCCAATGAGCAGTTCTTC.

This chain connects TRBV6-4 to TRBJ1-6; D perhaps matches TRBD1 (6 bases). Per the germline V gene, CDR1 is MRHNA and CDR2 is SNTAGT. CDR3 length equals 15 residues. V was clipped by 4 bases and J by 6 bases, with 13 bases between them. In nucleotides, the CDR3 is TGTGCCAGCAGTGCCCAAGACAGGAGTAATTCACCCCTCCACTTT. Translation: CASSAQDRSNSPLHF.

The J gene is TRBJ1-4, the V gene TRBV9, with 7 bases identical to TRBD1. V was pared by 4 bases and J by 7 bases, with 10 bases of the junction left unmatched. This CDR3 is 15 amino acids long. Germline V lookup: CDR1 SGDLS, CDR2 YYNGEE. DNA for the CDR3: TGTGCCAGCAGCCCGCGAGACAGGGTTGGTGAAAAACTGTTTTTT. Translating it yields CASSPRDRVGEKLFF.

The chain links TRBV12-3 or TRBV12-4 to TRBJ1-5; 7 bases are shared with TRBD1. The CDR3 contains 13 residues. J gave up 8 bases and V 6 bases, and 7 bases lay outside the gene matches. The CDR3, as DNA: TGTGCCAGCAGGCTGACAGGGAGTGAGCCCCAGCATTTT. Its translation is CASRLTGSEPQHF.

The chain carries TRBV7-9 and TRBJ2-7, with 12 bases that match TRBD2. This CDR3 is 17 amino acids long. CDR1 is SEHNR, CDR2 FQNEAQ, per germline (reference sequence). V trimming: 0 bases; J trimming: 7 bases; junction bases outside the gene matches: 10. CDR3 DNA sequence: TGTGCCAGCAGCTTAGCGTCAACTAGCGGGGGGAAGGAGGAGCAGTACTTC. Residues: CASSLASTSGGKEEQYF.

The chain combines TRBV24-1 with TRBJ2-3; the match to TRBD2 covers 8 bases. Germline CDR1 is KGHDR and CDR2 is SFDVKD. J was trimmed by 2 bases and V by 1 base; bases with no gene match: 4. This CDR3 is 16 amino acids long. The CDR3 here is CATSDLRGGATDTQYF. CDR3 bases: TGTGCCACCAGTGATTTACGGGGGGGGGCCACAGATACGCAGTATTTT.

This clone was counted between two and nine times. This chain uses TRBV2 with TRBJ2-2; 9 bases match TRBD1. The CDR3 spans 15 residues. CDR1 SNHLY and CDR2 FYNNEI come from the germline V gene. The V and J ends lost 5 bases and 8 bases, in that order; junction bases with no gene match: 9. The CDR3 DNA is TGTGCCAGCAGTTTAGCCGTACAGGGGGCAGGGGAGCTGTTTTTT. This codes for CASSLAVQGAGELFF.

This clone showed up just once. CDR3 sequence (DNA): TGTGCCAGCAGCCTAGACTACAATGAGCAGTTCTTC. Amino acids: CASSLDYNEQFF. The chain joins TRBV7-3 to TRBJ2-1; no definite D call. The V and J ends lost 5 bases and 3 bases respectively, with 5 bases between them. CDR1 is SGHTA, CDR2 FQGTGA, per germline. The CDR3 sequence is 12 residues long.

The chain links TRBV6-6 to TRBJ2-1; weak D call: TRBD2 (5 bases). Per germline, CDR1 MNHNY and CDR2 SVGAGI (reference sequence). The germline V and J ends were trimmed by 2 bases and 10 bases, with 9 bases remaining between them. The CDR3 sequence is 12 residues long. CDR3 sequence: CASSYVGVEQFF. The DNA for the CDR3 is TGTGCCAGCAGTTACGTCGGGGTCGAGCAGTTCTTC.

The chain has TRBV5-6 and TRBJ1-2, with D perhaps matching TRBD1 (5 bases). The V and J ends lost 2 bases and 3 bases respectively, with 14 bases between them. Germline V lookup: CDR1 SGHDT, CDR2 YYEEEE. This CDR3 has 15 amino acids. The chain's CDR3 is CASSFSETVHYGYTF. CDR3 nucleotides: TGTGCCAGCAGCTTTTCCGAGACAGTACACTATGGCTACACCTTC.

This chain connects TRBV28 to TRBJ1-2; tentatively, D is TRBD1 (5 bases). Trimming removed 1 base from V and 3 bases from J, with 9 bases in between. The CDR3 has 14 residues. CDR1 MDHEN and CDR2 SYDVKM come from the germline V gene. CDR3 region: CASSLLGGDYGYTF. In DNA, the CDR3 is TGTGCCAGCAGTTTATTGGGGGGGGACTATGGCTACACCTTC.

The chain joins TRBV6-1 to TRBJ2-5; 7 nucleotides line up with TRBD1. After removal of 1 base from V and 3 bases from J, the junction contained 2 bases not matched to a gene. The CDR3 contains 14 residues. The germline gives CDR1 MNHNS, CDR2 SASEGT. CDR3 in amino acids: CASSEGDREETQYF. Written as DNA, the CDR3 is TGTGCCAGCAGTGAAGGGGACAGAGAAGAGACCCAGTACTTC.

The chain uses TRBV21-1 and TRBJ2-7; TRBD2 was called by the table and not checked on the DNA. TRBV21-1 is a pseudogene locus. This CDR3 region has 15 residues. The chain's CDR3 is CASSKEGKPGSEQYF. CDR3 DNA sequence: TGTGCCAGCAGCAAAGAGGGAAAGCCCGGGAGCGAGCAGTACTTC.

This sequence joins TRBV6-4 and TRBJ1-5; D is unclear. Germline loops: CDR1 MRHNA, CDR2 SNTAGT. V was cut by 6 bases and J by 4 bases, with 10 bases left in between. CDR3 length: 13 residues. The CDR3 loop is CASSQEENQPQHF. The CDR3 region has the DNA TGTGCCAGCAGCCAGGAAGAGAATCAGCCCCAGCATTTT.

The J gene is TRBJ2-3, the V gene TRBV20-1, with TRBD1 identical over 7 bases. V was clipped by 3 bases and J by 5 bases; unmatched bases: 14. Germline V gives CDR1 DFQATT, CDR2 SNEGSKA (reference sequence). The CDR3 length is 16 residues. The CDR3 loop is CSASIRDSTAQDTQYF. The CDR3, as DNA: TGCAGTGCTAGTATCCGGGACAGTACTGCCCAAGATACGCAGTATTTT.

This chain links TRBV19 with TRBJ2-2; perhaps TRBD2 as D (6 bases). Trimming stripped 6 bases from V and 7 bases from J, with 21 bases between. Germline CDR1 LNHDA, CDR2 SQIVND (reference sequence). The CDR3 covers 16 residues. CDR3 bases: TGTGCCAGTAGGCTTGGACTACAGTATTCCATCGGGGAGCTGTTTTTT. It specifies CASRLGLQYSIGELFF. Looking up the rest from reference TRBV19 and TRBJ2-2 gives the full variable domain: DGGITQSPKYLFRKEGQNVTLSCEQNLNHDAMYWYRQDPGQGLRLIYYSQIVNDFQKGDIAEGYSVSREKKESFPLTVTSAQKNPTAFYLCASRLGLQYSIGELFFGEGSRLTVL.

CDR3: CASSFGFGDRGFSGNQPQHF. The CDR3 DNA sequence: TGTGCCAGCAGCTTCGGGTTTGGGGACAGGGGGTTTAGTGGCAATCAGCCCCAGCATTTT. The rearrangement links TRBV5-5 to TRBJ1-5; TRBD1 aligns across 11 bases. V trimming: 2 bases; J trimming: 2 bases; junction bases outside the gene matches: 15. The germline gives CDR1 SGHKS, CDR2 YYEKEE (reference sequence). CDR3 length equals 20 residues.

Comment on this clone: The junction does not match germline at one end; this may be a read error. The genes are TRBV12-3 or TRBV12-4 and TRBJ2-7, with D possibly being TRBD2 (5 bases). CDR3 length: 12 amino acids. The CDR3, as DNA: TGTGCCAGCAGTTTCTCTCTCGGGGAAAGATTCTTC. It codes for CASSFSLGERFF.

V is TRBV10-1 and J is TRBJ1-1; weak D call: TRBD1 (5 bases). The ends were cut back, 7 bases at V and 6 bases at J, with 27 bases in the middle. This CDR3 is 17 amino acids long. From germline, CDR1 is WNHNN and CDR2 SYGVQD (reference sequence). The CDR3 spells CASTARGGAYDLAEAFF. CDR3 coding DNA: TGCGCCAGCACCGCGCGGGGGGGAGCGTACGATTTGGCTGAAGCTTTCTTT.